The entry below gives a single TCR beta chain sequence along with its context. This sample was taken from a study of blood T cell repertoires in COVID-19. On the study more broadly: PBMCs, B-cell-depleted T cells, or T cells were the source of the cDNA or gDNA that made up the material.

Source study methods: Reference gene primers were amplified, and this amplification served to estimate nucleated cell counts. Produced via immunoSEQ multiplex PCR; TCRdb's table is partial and in-frame only. That table supplies the V and J calls and clone size; D and trimming were determined from the DNA. Among roughly 40,000 clones, roughly nine tenths were seen once, and the ten largest hold roughly 6.2%. The CDR3 extends over 14 amino acids. Germline loops: CDR1 LNHDA, CDR2 SQIVND (reference sequence). V gave up 5 bases and J gave up 3 bases, with 12 bases separating them. This receptor was obtained from a human donor in a cohort sampled during active COVID-19. Sequencing was carried out using peripheral blood. This chain uses TRBV19 with TRBJ2-3, with a possible D match to TRBD1 (5 bases). The CDR3 coding sequence is TGTGCCAGTAGTCAGGGCCCCGGTACAGATACGCAGTATTTT. This sequence encodes CASSQGPGTDTQYF.